The clone carrying this T cell receptor (beta chain) was seen ten or more times. Antigen: not known. Unique molecular identifiers tagged the TCRbeta library. Each CDR3 protein gets one entry after TCRdb re-called the PCR reads with MiXCR. The table records about 870,000 distinct CDR3 sequences, roughly 15% of them present only once. The sample originates from a study of T-cell reconstitution after alpha-beta-depleted transplantation in children. Findings and limits, study-wide: Recipient T cells and thymic progenitors that survived were the source of the high TCRbeta diversity seen at day 60 in some patients. Among T cells one year after transplant, newly produced cells accounted for most counts and diversity. Reports say that about two months after transplant, the alpha-beta T cells came out of several hundred graft clones that had expanded.

V was clipped by 5 bases and J by 0 bases, with 6 bases between them. CDR1 and CDR2 from the germline V gene are SGHRS and YFSETQ. The CDR3 is made up of 13 amino acids. The TCR sequence derives from a male patient younger than 18 who had a stem cell transplant for acute lymphoblastic leukemia, so the T cells may come from the graft donor. The chain uses TRBV5-1 and TRBJ1-5; unclear D gene. The sequences come from PBMCs, mostly from graft donor cells, collected 360 days after TCRalphabeta/CD19-depleted stem cell transplant. CDR3 DNA sequence: TGCGCCAGCAGGCAGAATAGCAATCAGCCCCAGCATTTT. Translating it yields CASRQNSNQPQHF.